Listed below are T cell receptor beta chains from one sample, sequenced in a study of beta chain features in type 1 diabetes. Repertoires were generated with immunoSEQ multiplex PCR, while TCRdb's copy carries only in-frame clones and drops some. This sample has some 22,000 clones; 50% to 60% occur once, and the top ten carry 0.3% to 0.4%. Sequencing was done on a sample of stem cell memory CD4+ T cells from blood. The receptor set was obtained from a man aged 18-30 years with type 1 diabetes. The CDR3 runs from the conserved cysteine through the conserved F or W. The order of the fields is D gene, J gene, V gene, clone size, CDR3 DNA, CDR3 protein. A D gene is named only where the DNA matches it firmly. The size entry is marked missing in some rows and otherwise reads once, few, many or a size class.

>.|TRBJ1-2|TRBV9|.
TGTGCCAGCACCCAAGGGGGGGTCCTAAACTATGGCTACACCTTC
CASTQGGVLNYGYTF
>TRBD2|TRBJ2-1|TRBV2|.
TGTGCCAGCAGCTCTAGCGGAAGATACAATGAGCAGTTCTTC
CASSSSGRYNEQFF
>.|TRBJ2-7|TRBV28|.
TGTGCCAGCAGTTCCCAAACTAGAAGGGTGTCCTACGAGCAGTACTTC
CASSSQTRRVSYEQYF
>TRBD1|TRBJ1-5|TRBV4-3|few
TGCGCCAGCAGCCTACAAAGGACAGGGGGCCAGCCCCAGCATTTT
CASSLQRTGGQPQHF
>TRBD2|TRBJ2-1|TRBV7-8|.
TGTGCCAGCAGTCCAATAGCGGGGGGGCCTGGTGAGCAGTTCTTC
CASSPIAGGPGEQFF
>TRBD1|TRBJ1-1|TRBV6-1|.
TGTGCCAGCAGAATGACAGGGGGCATAGCTTTCTTT
CASRMTGGIAFF
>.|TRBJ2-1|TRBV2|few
TGTGCCAGCAGTCTCCTAGATAATGAGCAGTTCTTC
CASSLLDNEQFF
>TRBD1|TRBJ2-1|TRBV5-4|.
TGTGCCAGCAGCTTTGGACAGGGCGGAGAGCAGTTCTTC
CASSFGQGGEQFF
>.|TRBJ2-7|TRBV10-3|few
TGTGCCATCAGTGACTCGGTTCACAGGGCCCTCGAGCAGTACTTC
CAISDSVHRALEQYF
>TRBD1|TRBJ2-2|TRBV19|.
TGTGCCAGCAGGGCCGGGACAGGTGGGACCGGGGAGCTGTTTTTT
CASRAGTGGTGELFF
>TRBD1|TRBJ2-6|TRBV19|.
TGTGCCAGTAGTCCTAGGGGGCTTGGGGCCAACGTCCTGACTTTC
CASSPRGLGANVLTF
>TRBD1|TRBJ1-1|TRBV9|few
TGTGCCAGCAGCGTAGCCGGGGACAGGAGGAACACTGAAGCTTTCTTT
CASSVAGDRRNTEAFF
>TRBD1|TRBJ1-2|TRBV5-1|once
TGCGCCAGCAGCACGGGACAGGGAGACGGCTACACCTTC
CASSTGQGDGYTF
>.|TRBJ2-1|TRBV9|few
TGTGCCAGCAGCGTAGGACTCCTATCCTACAATGAGCAGTTCTTC
CASSVGLLSYNEQFF
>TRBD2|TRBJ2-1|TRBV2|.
TGTGCCAGCAGACCGACTAGCGGAAACTACAATGAGCAGTTCTTC
CASRPTSGNYNEQFF
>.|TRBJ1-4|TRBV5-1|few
TGCGCCAGCAGCTTGGTTCAGGGGACACCCAATGAAAAACTGTTTTTT
CASSLVQGTPNEKLFF
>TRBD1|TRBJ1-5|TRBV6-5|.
TGTGCCAGCTCCCCAGGGGGGAATCAGCCCCAGCATTTT
CASSPGGNQPQHF
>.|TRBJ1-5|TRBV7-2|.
TGTGCCAGCAGCTTATCGGGGAGCGATCAGCCCCAGCATTTT
CASSLSGSDQPQHF
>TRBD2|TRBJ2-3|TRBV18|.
TGTGCCAGCTCACCGGGACTAGACGCCCGAGATACGCAGTATTTT
CASSPGLDARDTQYF
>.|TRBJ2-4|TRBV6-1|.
TGTGCCAGCAGCAATACCGACTGGGGGGACATTCAGTACTTC
CASSNTDWGDIQYF
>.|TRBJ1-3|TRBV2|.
TGTGCCAGCGGTTTCGACAGACCGATCTCTGGAAACACCATATATTTT
CASGFDRPISGNTIYF
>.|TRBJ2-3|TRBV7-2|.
TGTGCCAGCAGCTTAGCGAGATTCACAGATACGCAGTATTTT
CASSLARFTDTQYF
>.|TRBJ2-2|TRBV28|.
TGTGCCAGCAATTACAGGGTAATCACCGGGGAGCTGTTTTTT
CASNYRVITGELFF
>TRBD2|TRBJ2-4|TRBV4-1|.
TGCGCCAGCAGCCCGGGTCTAGCGGGGGGCATAGCCAAAAACATTCAGTACTTC
CASSPGLAGGIAKNIQYF
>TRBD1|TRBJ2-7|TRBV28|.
TGTGCCAGCAGTTTATGGGGCCGTACAGGGGGAAACGAGCAGTACTTC
CASSLWGRTGGNEQYF
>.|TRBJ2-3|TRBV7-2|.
TGTGCCAGCAGCCCCCCTCAAAGCGCAGATACGCAGTATTTT
CASSPPQSADTQYF
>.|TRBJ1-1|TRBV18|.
TGTGCCAGCCCACCAAGGGAGGGGCAGGGGTCTGATGAAGCTTTCTTT
CASPPREGQGSDEAFF
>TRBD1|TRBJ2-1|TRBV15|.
TGTGCCACCAGCAGAGAGGGACAGCCGTTCTTC
CATSREGQPFF
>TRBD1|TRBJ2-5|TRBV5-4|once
TGTGCCAGCAGTTATACGGGGACAGGGAGGGAGACCCAGTACTTC
CASSYTGTGRETQYF
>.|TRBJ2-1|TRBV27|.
TGTGCCAGCAGCGAGGCGCCTCACTACAATGAGCAGTTCTTC
CASSEAPHYNEQFF
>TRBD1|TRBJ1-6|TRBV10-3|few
TGTGCCATCAGTGAGCGGGGACAGGGTGTTAATTCACCCCTCCACTTT
CAISERGQGVNSPLHF
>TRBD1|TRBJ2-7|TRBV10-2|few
TGCGCCAGCAGTTACGCCGGGACAGGGGTGGACGAGCAGTACTTC
CASSYAGTGVDEQYF
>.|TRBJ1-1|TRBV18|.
TGTGCCAGCTCAGCCACGACTGCCGCTGTGAGCTTTTTT
CASSATTAAVSFF
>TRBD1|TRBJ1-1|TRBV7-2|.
TGTGCCAGCAGCCCCACGGGACAGGGAACTGAAGCTTTCTTT
CASSPTGQGTEAFF
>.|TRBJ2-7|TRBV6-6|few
TGTGCCAGCAGTTTGACTCTGTTCGGGCAGTACTTC
CASSLTLFGQYF
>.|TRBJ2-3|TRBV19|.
TGTGCCAGTAAGACGTGGAGGGGGCACGGTTCCACAGATACGCAGTATTTT
CASKTWRGHGSTDTQYF
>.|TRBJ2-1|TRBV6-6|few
TGTGCCAGCAGTTACGGGGGCGGCGCGTTGAATGAGCAGTTCTTC
CASSYGGGALNEQFF
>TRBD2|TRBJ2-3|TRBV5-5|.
TGTGCCAGCAGCCGCGGGGGGAGCGGGATCACAGATACGCAGTATTTT
CASSRGGSGITDTQYF
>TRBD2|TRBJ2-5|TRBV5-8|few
TGTGCCAGCAGCTCCGTAGCGGGAGAGACCCAGTACTTC
CASSSVAGETQYF
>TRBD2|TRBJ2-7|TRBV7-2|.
TGTGCCAGCAGCAAGGGGACTAGCGGGACTTACGAGCAGTACTTC
CASSKGTSGTYEQYF
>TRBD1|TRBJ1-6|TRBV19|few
TGTGCCAGTAGTAGTGGGACAGTCGGTGCACCCCTCCACTTT
CASSSGTVGAPLHF
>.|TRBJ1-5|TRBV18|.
TGTGCCAGCTCATCCCGGTCTAGCAATCAGCCCCAGCATTTT
CASSSRSSNQPQHF
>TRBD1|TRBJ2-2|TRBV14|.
TGTGCCAGCAGCAACGCCCGACAGGGTAGGATCGGGGAGCTGTTTTTT
CASSNARQGRIGELFF
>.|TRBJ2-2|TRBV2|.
TGTGCCAGCTCTTATACCCGAGGGGGCACCGGGGAGCTGTTTTTT
CASSYTRGGTGELFF
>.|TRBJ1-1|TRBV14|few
TGTGCCAGCAGCCAAGGGGCCCCCGGGGGCACTGAAGCTTTCTTT
CASSQGAPGGTEAFF
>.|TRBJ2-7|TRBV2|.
TGTGCCAGCAGTGAAGCGCTCAGGGGCGAGCAGTACTTC
CASSEALRGEQYF
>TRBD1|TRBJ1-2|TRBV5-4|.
TGTGCCAGCAGCTTGTACACAGGGGAGCACTATGGCTACACCTTC
CASSLYTGEHYGYTF
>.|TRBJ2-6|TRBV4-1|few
TGCGCCAGCAGCCAAGACCGGGACTTCTCTGGGGCCAACGTCCTGACTTTC
CASSQDRDFSGANVLTF
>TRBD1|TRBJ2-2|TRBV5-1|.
TGCGCCAGCAGCTTCGCTCGCCGACAGGGGGCCGGGGAGCTGTTTTTT
CASSFARRQGAGELFF
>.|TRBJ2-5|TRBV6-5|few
TGTGCCAGCAGTGCGCACCGGGACTACCAAGAGACCCAGTACTTC
CASSAHRDYQETQYF
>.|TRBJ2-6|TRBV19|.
TGTGCCAGTATTTCTGACAGAGGTCTTTCCTCTGGGGCCAACGTCCTGACTTTC
CASISDRGLSSGANVLTF
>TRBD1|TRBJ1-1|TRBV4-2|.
TGTGCCAGCAGCCACCGCGACAGGGCGAACACTGAAGCTTTCTTT
CASSHRDRANTEAFF
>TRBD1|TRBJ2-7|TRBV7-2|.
TGTGCCAGCAGCCGGGACAGGGGTTCCGAGCAGTACTTC
CASSRDRGSEQYF
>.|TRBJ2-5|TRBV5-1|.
TGCGCCAGCAGCTTGTCAGGGGAGGAGACCCAGTACTTC
CASSLSGEETQYF
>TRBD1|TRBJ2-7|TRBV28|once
TGTGCCAGCAGTTTAATCTGGACAGGGGGAACCTACGAGCAGTACTTC
CASSLIWTGGTYEQYF
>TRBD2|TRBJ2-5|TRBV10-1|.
TGCGCCAGCGGGAAGGGGACTAGCGGCTATGATTCCCAAGAGACCCAGTACTTC
CASGKGTSGYDSQETQYF
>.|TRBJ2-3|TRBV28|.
TGTGCCAGCAGCTCAGGCCTAGCGCGGGTCCACACAGATACGCAGTATTTT
CASSSGLARVHTDTQYF